The T cell receptor beta chain under discussion was sequenced for a study of cytomegalovirus exposure and HLA in healthy donors. Germline trimming cut 4 bases from V and 2 bases from J; bases unmatched to any gene: 8. This CDR3 has 16 residues. Germline assignment: CDR1 MNHNS and CDR2 SASEGT. Notes on the study in general: The study carried out a later analysis of TCR beta sequences. It associated 15,000 to 20,000 of them with specific HLA alleles at a false discovery rate of 0.05. It was assumed in the presence/absence analyses that sequencing depth was roughly uniform across donors. Analysis performed later showed TCR beta chains linked to HLA being more clonally expanded than equally common others. Reports described diagnosis of cytomegalovirus status by the classifier as highly specific and sensitive.

PCR primers comprised 60 Vbeta and 13 Jbeta primers. Method: immunoSEQ multiplex PCR; TCRdb's copy keeps in-frame clones and lacks some. Altogether roughly 130,000 clones are present, about four fifths being singletons, with the ten largest covering roughly 10%. In the case of this clone: The antigen is undetermined.

The sequence was collected from a male donor in good health and CMV-seropositive. J is TRBJ2-5 and V is TRBV6-1, with 9 bases aligning to TRBD2. What was sequenced was PBMCs. This chain's CDR3 is CASSGGGSGRQETQYF. The CDR3 DNA reads as TGTGCCAGCAGTGGAGGAGGTAGCGGGAGACAAGAGACCCAGTACTTC.